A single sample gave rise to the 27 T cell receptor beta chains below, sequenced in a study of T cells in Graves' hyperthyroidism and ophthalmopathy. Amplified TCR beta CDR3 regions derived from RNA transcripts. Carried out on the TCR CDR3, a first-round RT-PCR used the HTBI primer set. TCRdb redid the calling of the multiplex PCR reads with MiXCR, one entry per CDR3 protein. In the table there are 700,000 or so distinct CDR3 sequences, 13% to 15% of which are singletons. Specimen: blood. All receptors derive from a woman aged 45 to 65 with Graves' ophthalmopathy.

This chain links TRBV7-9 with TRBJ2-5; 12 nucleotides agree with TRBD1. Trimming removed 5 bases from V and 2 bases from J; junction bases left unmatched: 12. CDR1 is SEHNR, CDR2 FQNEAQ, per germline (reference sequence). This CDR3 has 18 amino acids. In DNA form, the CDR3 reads TGTGCCAGCAGCCCCCGGGACAGGGGGCGCCTAGCGCAAGAGACCCAGTACTTC. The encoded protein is CASSPRDRGRLAQETQYF.

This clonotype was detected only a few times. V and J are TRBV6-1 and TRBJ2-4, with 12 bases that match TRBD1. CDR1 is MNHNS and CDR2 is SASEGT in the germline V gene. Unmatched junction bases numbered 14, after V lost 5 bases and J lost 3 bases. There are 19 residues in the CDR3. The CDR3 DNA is TGTGCCAGCAGTTCCGGGACAGGGGGCAGCGGGAGACTCAAAAACATTCAGTACTTC. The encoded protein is CASSSGTGGSGRLKNIQYF.

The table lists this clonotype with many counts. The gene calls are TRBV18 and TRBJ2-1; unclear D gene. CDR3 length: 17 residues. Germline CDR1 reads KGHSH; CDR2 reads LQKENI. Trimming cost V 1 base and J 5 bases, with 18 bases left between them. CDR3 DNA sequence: TGTGCCAGCTCACCACTAGTTAATGGGCTCCTAAACAATGAGCAGTTCTTC. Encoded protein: CASSPLVNGLLNNEQFF.

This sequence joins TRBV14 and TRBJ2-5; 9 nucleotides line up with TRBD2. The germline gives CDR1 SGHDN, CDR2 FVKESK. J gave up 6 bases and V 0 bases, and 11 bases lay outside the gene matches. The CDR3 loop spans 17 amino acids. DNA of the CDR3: TGTGCCAGCAGCCAAGACCGCCCGGGCGGGAGGGCCCAGACCCAGTACTTC. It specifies CASSQDRPGGRAQTQYF.

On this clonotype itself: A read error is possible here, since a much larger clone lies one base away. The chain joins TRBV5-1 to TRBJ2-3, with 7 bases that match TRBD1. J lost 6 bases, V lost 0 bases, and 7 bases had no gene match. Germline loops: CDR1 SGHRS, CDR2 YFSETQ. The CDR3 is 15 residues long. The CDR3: CASSLDGLDRDTQYF. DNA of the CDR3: TGCGCCAGCAGCTTGGACGGACTGGACAGGGATACGCAGTATTTT.

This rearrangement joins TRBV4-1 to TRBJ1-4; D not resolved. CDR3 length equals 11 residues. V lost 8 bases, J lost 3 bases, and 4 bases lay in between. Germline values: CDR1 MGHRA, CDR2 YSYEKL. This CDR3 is CASESNEKLFF. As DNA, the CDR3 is TGCGCCAGCGAGTCTAATGAAAAACTGTTTTTT.

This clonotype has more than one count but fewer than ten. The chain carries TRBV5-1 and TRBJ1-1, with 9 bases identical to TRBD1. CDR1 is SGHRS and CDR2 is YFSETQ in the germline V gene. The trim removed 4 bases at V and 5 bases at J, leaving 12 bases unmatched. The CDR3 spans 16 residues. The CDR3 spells CASSPAKQGASTEAFF. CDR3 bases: TGCGCCAGCAGCCCTGCAAAACAGGGGGCGTCGACTGAAGCTTTCTTT. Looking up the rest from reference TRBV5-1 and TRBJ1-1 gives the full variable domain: KAGVTQTPRYLIKTRGQQVTLSCSPISGHRSVSWYQQTPGQGLQFLFEYFSETQRNKGNFPGRFSGRQFSNSRSEMNVSTLELGDSALYLCASSPAKQGASTEAFFGQGTRLTVV.

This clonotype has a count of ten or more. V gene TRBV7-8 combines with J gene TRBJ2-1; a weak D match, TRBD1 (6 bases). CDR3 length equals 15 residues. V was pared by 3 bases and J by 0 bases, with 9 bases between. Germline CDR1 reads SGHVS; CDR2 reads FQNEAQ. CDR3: CASSFGTNSYNEQFF. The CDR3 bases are TGTGCCAGCAGCTTTGGGACAAACTCCTACAATGAGCAGTTCTTC.

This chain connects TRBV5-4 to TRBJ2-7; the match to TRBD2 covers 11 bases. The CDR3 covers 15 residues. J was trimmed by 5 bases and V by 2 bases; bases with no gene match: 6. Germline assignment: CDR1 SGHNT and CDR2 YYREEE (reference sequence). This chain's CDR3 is CASSFTSGSFDEQYF. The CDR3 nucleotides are TGTGCCAGCAGCTTCACTAGCGGGAGTTTTGACGAGCAGTACTTC.

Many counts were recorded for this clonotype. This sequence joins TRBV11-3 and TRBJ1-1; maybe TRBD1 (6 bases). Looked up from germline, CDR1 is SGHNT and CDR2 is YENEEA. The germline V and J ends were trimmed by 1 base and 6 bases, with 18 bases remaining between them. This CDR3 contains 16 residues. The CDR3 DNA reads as TGTGCCAGCAGCTTAGGGCGTCACAGGGTGAATCCTGAAGCTTTCTTT. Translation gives CASSLGRHRVNPEAFF.

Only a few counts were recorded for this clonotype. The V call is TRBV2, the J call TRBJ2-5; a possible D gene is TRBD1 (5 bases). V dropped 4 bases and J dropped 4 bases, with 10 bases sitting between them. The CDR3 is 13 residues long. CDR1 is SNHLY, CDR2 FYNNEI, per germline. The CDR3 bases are TGTGCCAGCAGTGTACAGGTGGGAGAGACCCAGTACTTC. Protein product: CASSVQVGETQYF.

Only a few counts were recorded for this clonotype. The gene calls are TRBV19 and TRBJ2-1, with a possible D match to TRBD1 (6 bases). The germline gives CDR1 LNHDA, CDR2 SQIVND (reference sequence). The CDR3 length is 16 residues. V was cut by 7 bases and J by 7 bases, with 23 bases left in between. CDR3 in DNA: TGTGCCAGTATGTCGGTTTGGGGGCCCTCCAAGAATGAGCAGTTCTTC. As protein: CASMSVWGPSKNEQFF.

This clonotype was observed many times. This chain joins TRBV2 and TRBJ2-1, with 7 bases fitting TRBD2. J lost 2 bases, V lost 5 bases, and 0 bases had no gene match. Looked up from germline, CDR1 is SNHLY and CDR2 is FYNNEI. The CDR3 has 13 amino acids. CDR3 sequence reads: CASSTSAYNEQFF. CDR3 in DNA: TGTGCCAGCAGTACTAGCGCCTACAATGAGCAGTTCTTC. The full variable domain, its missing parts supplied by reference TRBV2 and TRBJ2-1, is EPEVTQTPSHQVTQMGQEVILRCVPISNHLYFYWYRQILGQKVEFLVSFYNNEISEKSEIFDDQFSVERPDGSNFTLKIRSTKLEDSAMYFCASSTSAYNEQFFGPGTRLTVL.

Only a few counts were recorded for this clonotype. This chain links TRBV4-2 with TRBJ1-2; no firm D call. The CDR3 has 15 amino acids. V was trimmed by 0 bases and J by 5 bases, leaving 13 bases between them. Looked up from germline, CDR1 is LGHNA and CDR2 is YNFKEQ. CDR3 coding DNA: TGTGCCAGCAGCCAAGAACTCCCGGAGGTTTATGGCTACACCTTC. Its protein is CASSQELPEVYGYTF.

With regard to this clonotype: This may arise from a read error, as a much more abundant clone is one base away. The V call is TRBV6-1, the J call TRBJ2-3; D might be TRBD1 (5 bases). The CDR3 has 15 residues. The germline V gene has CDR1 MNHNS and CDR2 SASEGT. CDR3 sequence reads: CASSVQEKSTDTQYF. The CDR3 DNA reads TGTGCAAGCTCCGTACAGGAGAAGAGCACAGATACGCAGTATTTT.

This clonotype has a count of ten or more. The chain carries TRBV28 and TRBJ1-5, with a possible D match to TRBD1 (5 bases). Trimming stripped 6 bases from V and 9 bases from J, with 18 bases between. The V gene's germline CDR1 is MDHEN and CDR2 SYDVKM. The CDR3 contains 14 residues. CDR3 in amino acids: CASSNPGTARPQHF. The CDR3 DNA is TGTGCCAGCAGCAATCCCGGGACGGCAAGGCCCCAGCATTTT.

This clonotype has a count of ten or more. The CDR3 region has the DNA TGCAGTGCTAGGAGGTTCCCGCCCATTAGCACAGATACGCAGTATTTT. Protein: CSARRFPPISTDTQYF. The V and J genes are TRBV20-1 and TRBJ2-3; D unclear. Germline V gives CDR1 DFQATT, CDR2 SNEGSKA (reference sequence). CDR3 length: 16 residues. The V and J ends lost 3 bases and 0 bases respectively, with 16 bases between them.

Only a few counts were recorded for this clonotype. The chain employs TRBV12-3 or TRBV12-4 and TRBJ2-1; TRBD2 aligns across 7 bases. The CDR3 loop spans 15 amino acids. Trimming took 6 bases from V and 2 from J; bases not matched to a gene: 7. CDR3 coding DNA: TGTGCCAGCAGGGTGGCGGGAGTTACCTACAATGAGCAGTTCTTC. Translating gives CASRVAGVTYNEQFF.

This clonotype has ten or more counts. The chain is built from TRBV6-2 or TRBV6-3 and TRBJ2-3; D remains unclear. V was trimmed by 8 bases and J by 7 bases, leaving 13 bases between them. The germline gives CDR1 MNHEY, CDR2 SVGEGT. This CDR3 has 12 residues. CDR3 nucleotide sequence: TGTGCCAGCCTCTCCGCTGTCCATACGCAGTATTTT. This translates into CASLSAVHTQYF.

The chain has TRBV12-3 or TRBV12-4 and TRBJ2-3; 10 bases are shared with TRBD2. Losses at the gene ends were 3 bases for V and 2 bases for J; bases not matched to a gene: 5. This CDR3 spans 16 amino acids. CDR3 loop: CASSLDLAGATDTQYF. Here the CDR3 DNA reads TGTGCCAGCAGTTTGGATCTAGCGGGGGCCACAGATACGCAGTATTTT.

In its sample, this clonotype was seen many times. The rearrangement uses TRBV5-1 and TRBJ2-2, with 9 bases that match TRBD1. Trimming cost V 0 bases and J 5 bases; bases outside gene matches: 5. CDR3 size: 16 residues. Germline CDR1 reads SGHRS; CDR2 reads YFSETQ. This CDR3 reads CASSLEGQGLTGELFF. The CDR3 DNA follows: TGCGCCAGCAGCTTGGAGGGACAGGGACTTACCGGGGAGCTGTTTTTT.

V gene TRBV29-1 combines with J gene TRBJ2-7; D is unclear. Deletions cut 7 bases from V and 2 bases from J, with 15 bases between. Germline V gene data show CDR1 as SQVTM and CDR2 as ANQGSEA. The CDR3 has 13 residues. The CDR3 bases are TGCAGCGCTGGGGAAGGCTCTACCTACGAGCAGTACTTC. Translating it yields CSAGEGSTYEQYF.

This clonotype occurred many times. The CDR3 region is CSATGQITDTQYF. CDR3 in DNA: TGCAGTGCTACCGGACAGATCACAGATACGCAGTATTTT. The chain has TRBV20-1 and TRBJ2-3, with D possibly TRBD1 on 6 matching bases. Germline V gives CDR1 DFQATT, CDR2 SNEGSKA (reference sequence). Between the trimmed V and J ends, which lost 4 bases and 2 bases, there was a span of 10 bases. This CDR3 is 13 amino acids long.

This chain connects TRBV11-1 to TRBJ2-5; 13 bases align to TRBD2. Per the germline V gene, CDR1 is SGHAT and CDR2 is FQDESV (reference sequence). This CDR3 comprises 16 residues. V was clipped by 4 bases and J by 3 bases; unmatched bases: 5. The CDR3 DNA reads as TGTGCCAGCAGCTCCGGGACTAGCGGGACCAAAGAGACCCAGTACTTC. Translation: CASSSGTSGTKETQYF.

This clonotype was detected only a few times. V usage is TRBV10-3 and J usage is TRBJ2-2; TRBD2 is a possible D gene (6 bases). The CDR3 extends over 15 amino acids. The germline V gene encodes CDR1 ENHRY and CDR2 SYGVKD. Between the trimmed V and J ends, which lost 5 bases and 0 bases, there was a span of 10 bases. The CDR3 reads CAISYGTSNTGELFF. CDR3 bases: TGTGCCATCAGTTACGGGACTTCGAACACCGGGGAGCTGTTTTTT.

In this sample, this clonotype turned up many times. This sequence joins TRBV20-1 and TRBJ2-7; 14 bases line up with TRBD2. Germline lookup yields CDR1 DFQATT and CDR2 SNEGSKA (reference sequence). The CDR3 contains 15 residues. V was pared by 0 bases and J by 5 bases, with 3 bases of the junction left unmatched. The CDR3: CSARETSGRADEQYF. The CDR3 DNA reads TGCAGTGCTAGAGAGACTAGCGGGAGGGCCGACGAGCAGTACTTC.

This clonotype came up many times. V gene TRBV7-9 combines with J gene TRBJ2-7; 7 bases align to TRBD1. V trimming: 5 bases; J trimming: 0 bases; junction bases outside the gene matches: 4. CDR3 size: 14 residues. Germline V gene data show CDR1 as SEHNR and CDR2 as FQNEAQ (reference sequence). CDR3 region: CASSPDRDSYEQYF. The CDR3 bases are TGTGCCAGCAGCCCCGACAGGGACTCCTACGAGCAGTACTTC.